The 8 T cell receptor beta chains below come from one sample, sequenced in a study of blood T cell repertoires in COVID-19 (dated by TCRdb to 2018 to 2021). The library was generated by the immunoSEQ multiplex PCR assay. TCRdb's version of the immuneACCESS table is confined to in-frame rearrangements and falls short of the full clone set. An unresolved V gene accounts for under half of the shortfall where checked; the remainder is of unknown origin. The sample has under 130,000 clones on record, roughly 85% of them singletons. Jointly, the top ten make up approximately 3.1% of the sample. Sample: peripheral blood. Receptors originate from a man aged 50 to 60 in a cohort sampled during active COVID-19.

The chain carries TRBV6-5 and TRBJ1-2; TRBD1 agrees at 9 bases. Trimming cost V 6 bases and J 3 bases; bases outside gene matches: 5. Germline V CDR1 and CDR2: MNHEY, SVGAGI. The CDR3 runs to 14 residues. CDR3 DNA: TGTGCCAGCAGAACAGGGGGCACCGACTATGGCTACACCTTC. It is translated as CASRTGGTDYGYTF.

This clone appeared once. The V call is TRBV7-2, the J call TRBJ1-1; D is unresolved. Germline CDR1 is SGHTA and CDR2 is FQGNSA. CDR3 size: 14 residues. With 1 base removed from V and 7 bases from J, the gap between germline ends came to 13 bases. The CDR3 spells CASSLGWSTNEAFF. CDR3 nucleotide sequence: TGTGCCAGCAGCTTAGGGTGGTCCACTAATGAAGCTTTCTTT.

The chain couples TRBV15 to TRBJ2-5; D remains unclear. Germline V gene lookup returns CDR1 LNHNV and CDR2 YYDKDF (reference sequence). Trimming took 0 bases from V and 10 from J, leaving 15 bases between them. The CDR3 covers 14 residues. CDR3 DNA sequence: TGTGCCACCAGCAGAGAAGGTAGCCGGTTGGGCCAGTACTTC. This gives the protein CATSREGSRLGQYF.

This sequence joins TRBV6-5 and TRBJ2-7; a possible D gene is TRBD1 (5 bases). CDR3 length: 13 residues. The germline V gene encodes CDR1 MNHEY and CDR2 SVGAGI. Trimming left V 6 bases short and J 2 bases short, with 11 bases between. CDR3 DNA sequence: TGTGCCAGCAGCTATATACAGGCCTACGAGCAGTACGTC. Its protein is CASSYIQAYEQYV.

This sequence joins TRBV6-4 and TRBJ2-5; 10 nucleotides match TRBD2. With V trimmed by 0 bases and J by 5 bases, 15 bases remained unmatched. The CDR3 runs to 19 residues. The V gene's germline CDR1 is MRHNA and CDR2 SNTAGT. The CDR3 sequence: CASSDSSWLAGVLLETQYF. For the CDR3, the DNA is TGTGCCAGCAGTGACTCGAGTTGGCTAGCGGGGGTATTATTGGAGACCCAGTACTTC.

In DNA, the CDR3 is TGTGCCAGCAGCTTACCCGCGGGACAGGCTTTAGCTGATACGCAGTATTTT. Its translation: CASSLPAGQALADTQYF. The V gene is TRBV7-9, the J gene TRBJ2-3; 8 nucleotides match TRBD1. Germline assignment: CDR1 SEHNR and CDR2 FQNEAQ (reference sequence). Losses at the gene ends were 2 bases for V and 6 bases for J; bases not matched to a gene: 13. The length of the CDR3 is 17 residues.

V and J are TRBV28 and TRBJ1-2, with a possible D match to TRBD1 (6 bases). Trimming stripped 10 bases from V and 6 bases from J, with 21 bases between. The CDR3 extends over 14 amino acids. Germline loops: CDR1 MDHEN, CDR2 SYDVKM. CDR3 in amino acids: CATPGGARGHGYTF. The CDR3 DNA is TGTGCCACCCCTGGGGGGGCACGGGGGCATGGCTACACCTTC.

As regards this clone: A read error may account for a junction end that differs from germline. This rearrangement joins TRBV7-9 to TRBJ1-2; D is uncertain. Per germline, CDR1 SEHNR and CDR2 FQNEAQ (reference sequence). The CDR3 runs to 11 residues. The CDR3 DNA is TGTGCCAGCAGTCGACAAGGCCCTCTCTACTTC. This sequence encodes CASSRQGPLYF.